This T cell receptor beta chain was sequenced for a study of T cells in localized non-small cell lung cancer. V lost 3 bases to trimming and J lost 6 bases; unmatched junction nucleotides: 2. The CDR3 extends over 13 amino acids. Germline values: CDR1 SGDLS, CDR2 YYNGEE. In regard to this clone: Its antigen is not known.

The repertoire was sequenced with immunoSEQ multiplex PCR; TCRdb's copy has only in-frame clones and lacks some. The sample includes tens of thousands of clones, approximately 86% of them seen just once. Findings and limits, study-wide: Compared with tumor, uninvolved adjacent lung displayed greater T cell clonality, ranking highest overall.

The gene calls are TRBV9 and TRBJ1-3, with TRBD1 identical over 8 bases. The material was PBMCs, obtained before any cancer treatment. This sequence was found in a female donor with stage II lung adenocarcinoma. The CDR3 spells CASSGQGLNTIYF. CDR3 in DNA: TGTGCCAGCAGCGGACAGGGGCTAAACACCATATATTTT.